The 31 T cell receptor beta chains below come from one sample, sequenced in a study of metastatic and nonmetastatic thyroid tumors. From the PCR reads, TCRdb re-called clones with MiXCR. This sample has some 20,000 clones, with around a quarter found just once. All patients were untreated before thyroid surgery. Sequencing used tumor tissue. These receptors were collected from a female donor with papillary thyroid cancer or a benign thyroid nodule (not recorded which). Some clones in this sample may be carry-over from other donors' samples.

The genes are TRBV11-2 and TRBJ2-3; 9 bases fit TRBD2. Trimming at V came to 1 base and at J to 4 bases, leaving 6 bases not matched to a gene. CDR1 is SGHAT, CDR2 FQNNGV, per germline. CDR3 length equals 16 residues. For the CDR3, the DNA is TGTGCCAGCAGCTTAGGGACTAGCGTCTTGCCAGATACGCAGTATTTT. Protein product: CASSLGTSVLPDTQYF.

This clone was recorded many times. V and J are TRBV20-1 and TRBJ2-3; 13 nucleotides line up with TRBD2. Germline V gives CDR1 DFQATT, CDR2 SNEGSKA (reference sequence). J lost 1 base, V lost 3 bases, and 1 base had no gene match. This CDR3 spans 15 amino acids. The CDR3 spells CSASGTSGGTDTQYF. DNA for the CDR3: TGCAGTGCTAGCGGGACTAGCGGGGGCACAGATACGCAGTATTTT.

This clone has only a few counts. The chain combines TRBV19 with TRBJ2-7; possibly TRBD1 for D (5 bases). The germline V and J ends were trimmed by 6 bases and 6 bases, with 15 bases remaining between them. This CDR3 spans 13 amino acids. Germline V gives CDR1 LNHDA, CDR2 SQIVND (reference sequence). The CDR3 bases are TGTGCCAGTAGCCAACAACCCAGGGCCGAGCAGTACTTC. Amino acid sequence: CASSQQPRAEQYF.

This clone is medium-sized (0.01 to 0.1%) within its sample. The V call is TRBV3-1, the J call TRBJ2-7; 7 bases are shared with TRBD2. This CDR3 has 15 amino acids. V shed 0 bases, J shed 5 bases, and the junction held 7 bases outside the gene matches. Germline V gene lookup returns CDR1 LGHDT and CDR2 YNNKEL (reference sequence). The CDR3 here is CASSQDATSRNEQYF. The CDR3 region has the DNA TGTGCCAGCAGCCAAGATGCGACTAGCAGGAACGAGCAGTACTTC.

V is TRBV5-1 and J is TRBJ2-7; 10 bases map to TRBD2. Germline CDR1 and CDR2: SGHRS and YFSETQ. The CDR3 is 15 residues long. Trimming cost V 0 bases and J 7 bases; bases outside gene matches: 7. The CDR3 spells CASSLGTSGIGEQYV. CDR3 nucleotide sequence: TGCGCCAGCAGCTTGGGAACTAGCGGGATAGGTGAGCAGTACGTC.

By sample share, this clone is medium-sized. This rearrangement joins TRBV2 to TRBJ2-6; 7 nucleotides line up with TRBD1. The CDR3 covers 18 residues. After removal of 8 bases from V and 0 bases from J, the junction contained 13 bases not matched to a gene. The germline CDR1 and CDR2 sequences are SNHLY and FYNNEI. CDR3: CASSRSGTVYSGANVLTF. DNA of the CDR3: TGTGCCAGCTCCCGGTCGGGGACAGTATACTCTGGGGCCAACGTCCTGACTTTC.

This chain connects TRBV6-5 to TRBJ1-5; 7 bases are shared with TRBD1. The germline V gene encodes CDR1 MNHEY and CDR2 SVGAGI. This CDR3 is 15 amino acids long. Here the CDR3 DNA reads TGTGGGAGCAGTTACGAGGGGGCGCTCAATCAGCCCCAGCATTTT. Translated: CGSSYEGALNQPQHF.

V and J are TRBV6-1 and TRBJ2-2; D unclear. The V and J ends lost 9 bases and 14 bases respectively, with 22 bases between them. The CDR3 consists of 13 residues. Looked up from germline, CDR1 is MNHNS and CDR2 is SASEGT. The CDR3 coding sequence is TGTGCCAGTGCAATGGCCTTAGGCGGTGATCTGTTTTTT. Amino acids: CASAMALGGDLFF.

This clone was seen a handful of times. This chain links TRBV6-2 or TRBV6-3 with TRBJ1-2; no firm D call. CDR3 length: 14 residues. Trimming took 6 bases from V and 11 from J, leaving 22 bases between them. In germline, CDR1 is MNHEY, CDR2 SVGEGT. In DNA form, the CDR3 reads TGTGCCAGCAGGATGGTACCCCGGCTAAGAAGGTACACCTTC. Translation: CASRMVPRLRRYTF.

V gene TRBV11-2 combines with J gene TRBJ2-2; 7 bases match TRBD1. Germline CDR1 SGHAT, CDR2 FQNNGV. The ends lost 3 bases at V and 1 base at J; junction bases unmatched: 2. The length of the CDR3 is 15 residues. CDR3 region: CASSFRQGNTGELFF. CDR3 coding DNA: TGTGCCAGCAGCTTTAGACAGGGGAACACCGGGGAGCTGTTTTTT.

The table lists this clone with a few counts. This chain joins TRBV28 and TRBJ1-2, with 9 bases that match TRBD1. The junction had 14 bases not matched to a gene; V was cut back by 6 bases and J by 6 bases. The CDR3 has 16 residues. Germline V lookup: CDR1 MDHEN, CDR2 SYDVKM. CDR3 sequence reads: CASSWGTGGWDHGYTF. The DNA for the CDR3 is TGTGCCAGCAGCTGGGGCACAGGGGGCTGGGACCATGGCTACACCTTC.

The chain couples TRBV19 to TRBJ2-5; D unclear. The CDR3 covers 12 residues. Trimming took 6 bases from V and 4 from J, leaving 9 bases between them. Germline CDR1 is LNHDA and CDR2 is SQIVND (reference sequence). The CDR3 region is CASSSRGETQYF. The CDR3 DNA reads as TGTGCCAGTAGCAGTCGTGGAGAGACCCAGTACTTC.

CDR3 sequence reads: CSASGLAGGPGTGELFF. The CDR3, as DNA: TGCAGTGCTAGTGGACTAGCGGGAGGGCCGGGCACCGGGGAGCTGTTTTTT. This chain uses TRBV20-1 with TRBJ2-2; TRBD2 agrees at 15 bases. Germline V CDR1 and CDR2: DFQATT, SNEGSKA (reference sequence). After removal of 3 bases from V and 4 bases from J, the junction contained 6 bases not matched to a gene. The CDR3 contains 17 residues.

This clone was observed a few times. One base away lies a much larger clone, so this may be a sequencing read error. This chain links TRBV6-4 with TRBJ2-1; tentatively, D is TRBD1 or TRBD2 (5 bases each). The CDR3 length is 15 residues. CDR1 and CDR2 (germline): MRHNA, SNTAGT. The V end was cut by 4 bases, the J end by 9 bases, with 19 bases between. CDR3 nucleotide sequence: TGTGCCAGCAGTGGCCCCCATTCCGGGACGCGTGAGCAGTTCTTC. It is translated as CASSGPHSGTREQFF.

Only a few counts were recorded for this clone. V gene TRBV27 combines with J gene TRBJ2-2, with 12 positions matching TRBD1. The V and J ends lost 8 bases and 14 bases, in that order; junction bases with no gene match: 18. Germline CDR1 reads MNHEY; CDR2 reads SMNVEV (reference sequence). The CDR3 consists of 16 residues. The CDR3 here is CASPRGTGGNTADLFF. The DNA for the CDR3 is TGTGCCAGCCCCCGCGGGACAGGGGGCAACACCGCGGATCTGTTTTTT.

By share of the sample, this clone is medium-sized. Germline and junction disagree at one end, which may indicate a read error. The chain couples TRBV11-1 to TRBJ2-7, with 8 bases aligning to TRBD1. CDR1 is SGHAT, CDR2 FQDESV, per germline (reference sequence). CDR3 size: 16 residues. As DNA, the CDR3 is TGTGCCAGCAGCCTAGCCCGTTCAGGGGGCTTCCACGAGCAGTACTTC. It encodes CASSLARSGGFHEQYF.

This clone has ten or more counts. A much larger clonotype is one base distant, so this may be a read error. The chain joins TRBV27 to TRBJ2-3, with TRBD1 matching 7 bases. This CDR3 is 14 amino acids long. CDR1 MNHEY and CDR2 SMNVEV come from the germline V gene (reference sequence). CDR3 amino acids: CANSLNRDSYTQYF. The CDR3 coding sequence is TGTGCCAACAGTTTAAACCGGGACAGCTATACGCAGTATTTT.

The genes are TRBV2 and TRBJ2-2, with TRBD1 identical over 7 bases. CDR3 size: 15 residues. The germline CDR1 and CDR2 sequences are SNHLY and FYNNEI. With V trimmed by 2 bases and J by 6 bases, 6 bases remained unmatched. Written as DNA, the CDR3 is TGTGCCAGCAGTGAAACGAGAGGACAGGCCGGGGAGCTGTTTTTT. It translates to CASSETRGQAGELFF.

In this sample, this clone turned up many times. This chain connects TRBV2 to TRBJ1-5; 9 nucleotides match TRBD1. CDR3 length: 14 amino acids. The V gene's germline CDR1 is SNHLY and CDR2 FYNNEI. J lost 2 bases, V lost 7 bases, and 3 bases had no gene match. The CDR3 loop is CASTRTGGNQPQHF. CDR3 coding DNA: TGTGCCAGCACCCGGACAGGGGGCAATCAGCCCCAGCATTTT.

The chain couples TRBV9 to TRBJ2-7, with a tentative D call TRBD1 (5 bases). The ends were cut back, 0 bases at V and 2 bases at J, with 12 bases in the middle. CDR3 size: 15 residues. CDR1 is SGDLS and CDR2 is YYNGEE in the germline V gene. The CDR3 region has the DNA TGTGCCAGCAGCGTAGGGGGCCAGAGAACCTACGAGCAGTACTTC. Its protein is CASSVGGQRTYEQYF.

This clone was detected a few times. Given a much more abundant clone one base away, this may be a read error. Other DNA sequences in this specimen translate into the identical CDR3. J is TRBJ1-1 and V is TRBV5-6; D not certain. The length of the CDR3 is 12 residues. CDR1 is SGHDT and CDR2 is YYEEEE in the germline V gene. The chain's CDR3 is CASSLEGTEAFF. The DNA of the CDR3 is TGCGCCAGCAGCTTGGAAGGCACTGAAGCTTTCTTT.

The chain uses TRBV6-2 or TRBV6-3 and TRBJ1-5; D not resolved. With 5 bases removed from V and 6 bases from J, the gap between germline ends came to 14 bases. Per the germline V gene, CDR1 is MNHEY and CDR2 is SVGEGT. This CDR3 is 14 amino acids long. CDR3 in DNA: TGTGCCAGCAGTCCTCGCGAACCCACTCAGCCCCAGCATTTT. Its protein product is CASSPREPTQPQHF.

Many counts were recorded for this clone. An end of the junction differs from the germline gene, which may be a read error. The rearrangement joins TRBV2 to TRBJ1-1; maybe TRBD1 (5 bases). This CDR3 region has 14 residues. Germline V gives CDR1 SNHLY, CDR2 FYNNEI. CDR3 loop: CASSEAHAGRPRAF. DNA of the CDR3: TGTGCCAGCAGTGAAGCGCACGCAGGGAGGCCGAGGGCCTTT. The whole variable domain, filled in from reference TRBV2 and TRBJ1-1, reads EPEVTQTPSHQVTQMGQEVILRCVPISNHLYFYWYRQILGQKVEFLVSFYNNEISEKSEIFDDQFSVERPDGSNFTLKIRSTKLEDSAMYFCASSEAHAGRPRAFGQGTRLTVV.

The chain links TRBV4-1 to TRBJ2-3, with 7 bases fitting TRBD2. This CDR3 has 17 amino acids. Trimming took 0 bases from V and 4 from J; bases not matched to a gene: 10. Germline assignment: CDR1 MGHRA and CDR2 YSYEKL. In nucleotides, the CDR3 is TGCGCCAGCAGCCAAGATTGGGGGTGGACTAGGTCAGATACGCAGTATTTT. It is translated as CASSQDWGWTRSDTQYF.

This clone was counted only a few times. The chain employs TRBV28 and TRBJ1-1, with D tentatively TRBD1 (5 bases). With 7 bases removed from V and 4 bases from J, the gap between germline ends came to 10 bases. The CDR3 extends over 12 amino acids. The germline V gene has CDR1 MDHEN and CDR2 SYDVKM. In DNA form, the CDR3 reads TGTGCCAGCACAGGGAGACCCACTGAAGCTTTCTTT. Translated, it gives CASTGRPTEAFF.

In this sample, this clone turned up many times. This chain connects TRBV5-1 to TRBJ2-5; weak D call: TRBD1 (5 bases). CDR3 length: 15 amino acids. The V gene's germline CDR1 is SGHRS and CDR2 YFSETQ. With 4 bases removed from V and 1 base from J, the gap between germline ends came to 14 bases. The CDR3 region is CASSPFGQGQETQYF. CDR3 bases: TGCGCCAGCAGCCCGTTTGGGCAGGGCCAAGAGACCCAGTACTTC.

This sequence joins TRBV11-1 and TRBJ2-7, with D possibly being TRBD1 (6 bases). Germline V gene sequence: CDR1 SGHAT, CDR2 FQDESV (reference sequence). The CDR3 sequence is 14 residues long. Deletions cut 5 bases from V and 5 bases from J, with 16 bases between. Here the CDR3 DNA reads TGTGCCAGCAGCCCCAGGGGTGTTCCCGACGAGCAGTACTTC. Protein: CASSPRGVPDEQYF.

The chain has TRBV20-1 and TRBJ2-7, with 13 bases aligning to TRBD2. Germline CDR1 DFQATT, CDR2 SNEGSKA (reference sequence). Germline trimming cut 2 bases from V and 3 bases from J; bases unmatched to any gene: 7. The length of the CDR3 is 16 residues. DNA for the CDR3: TGCAGTGCTAGACTAACTAGCGGGAGGGCATACTACGAGCAGTACTTC. This sequence encodes CSARLTSGRAYYEQYF.

Remarks on this clone: A read error may be the cause here, since a much bigger clone is one base away. The conserved final phenylalanine or tryptophan is absent from the CDR3, which likely points to a read error. Other DNA sequences in the same sample also yield this CDR3. The rearrangement links TRBV6-2 or TRBV6-3 to TRBJ2-7; 11 bases map to TRBD2. The CDR3 runs to 16 residues. Germline V gives CDR1 MNHEY, CDR2 SVGEGT. The V gene end was trimmed by 10 bases and the J gene end by 7 bases; junction bases not matched to a gene: 18. The CDR3 DNA sequence: TGTGCCACCTTGGGGACTAGCGGTAGCATCGGGGAAGAGCAGTACCTC. Translated, it gives CATLGTSGSIGEEQYL.

As to this clone: One end of the junction fails to match germline, which may point to a read error. The CDR3 DNA sequence: TGTGCCTGCAGTGTACTATCGGGAACCCCCTACAATGAGCAGTTCTTC. Translating gives CACSVLSGTPYNEQFF. This chain connects TRBV30 to TRBJ2-1; TRBD2 might be the D (5 bases). The CDR3 has 16 residues. The germline CDR1 and CDR2 sequences are GTSNPN and SVGIG (reference sequence).

This clone was detected ten times or more. V is TRBV5-4 and J is TRBJ2-2; TRBD2 aligns across 9 bases. With V trimmed by 4 bases and J by 4 bases, 8 bases remained unmatched. The germline gives CDR1 SGHNT, CDR2 YYREEE (reference sequence). This CDR3 spans 16 amino acids. CDR3 bases: TGTGCCAGCAGCGCCTTGGGACTAGCTGGCACCGGGGAGCTGTTTTTT. It is translated as CASSALGLAGTGELFF.